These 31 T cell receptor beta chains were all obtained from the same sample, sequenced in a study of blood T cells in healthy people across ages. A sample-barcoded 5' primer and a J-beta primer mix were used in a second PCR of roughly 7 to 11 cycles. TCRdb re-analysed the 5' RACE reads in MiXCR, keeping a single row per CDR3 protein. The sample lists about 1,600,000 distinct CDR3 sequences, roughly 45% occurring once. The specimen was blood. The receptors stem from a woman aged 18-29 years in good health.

The CDR3 coding sequence is TGTGCCAGCAGCAAAGGGGATTGGGACAGCCGCACTGAAGCTTTCTTT. The encoded protein is CASSKGDWDSRTEAFF. The rearrangement links TRBV21-1 to TRBJ1-1; TRBD1 was called by the table and not checked on the DNA. TRBV21-1 is noted as a pseudogene. The CDR3 covers 16 residues.

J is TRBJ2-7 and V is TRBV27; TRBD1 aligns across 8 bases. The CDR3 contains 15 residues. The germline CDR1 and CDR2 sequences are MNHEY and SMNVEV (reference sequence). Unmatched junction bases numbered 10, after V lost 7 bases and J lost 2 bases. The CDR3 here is CASKGKRQGTYEQYF. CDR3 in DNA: TGTGCCAGCAAGGGAAAACGACAGGGGACCTACGAGCAGTACTTC.

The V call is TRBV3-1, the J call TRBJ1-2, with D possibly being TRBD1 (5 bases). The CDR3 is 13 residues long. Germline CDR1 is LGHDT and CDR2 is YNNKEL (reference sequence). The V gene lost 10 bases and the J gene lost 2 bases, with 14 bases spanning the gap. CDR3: CATIGGANYGYTF. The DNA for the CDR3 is TGTGCCACTATAGGAGGGGCCAACTATGGCTACACCTTC. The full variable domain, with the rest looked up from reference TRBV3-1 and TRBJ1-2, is DTAVSQTPKYLVTQMGNDKSIKCEQNLGHDTMYWYKQDSKKFLKIMFSYNNKELIINETVPNRFSPKSPDKAHLNLHINSLELGDSAVYFCATIGGANYGYTFGSGTRLTVV.

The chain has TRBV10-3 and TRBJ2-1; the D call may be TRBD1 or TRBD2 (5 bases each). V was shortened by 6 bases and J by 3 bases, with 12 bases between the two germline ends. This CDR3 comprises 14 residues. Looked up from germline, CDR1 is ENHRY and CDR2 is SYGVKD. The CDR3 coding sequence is TGTGCCATCAGATCCCTGGGGGACTACAATGAGCAGTTCTTC. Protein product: CAIRSLGDYNEQFF.

CDR3 amino acids: CASSADDSNQPQHF. The CDR3 coding sequence is TGTGCCAGCAGCGCGGACGATAGCAATCAGCCCCAGCATTTT. V is TRBV2 and J is TRBJ1-5; D is unclear. Per germline, CDR1 SNHLY and CDR2 FYNNEI. V lost 6 bases and J 0 bases, leaving 9 bases between the germline ends. This CDR3 has 14 amino acids.

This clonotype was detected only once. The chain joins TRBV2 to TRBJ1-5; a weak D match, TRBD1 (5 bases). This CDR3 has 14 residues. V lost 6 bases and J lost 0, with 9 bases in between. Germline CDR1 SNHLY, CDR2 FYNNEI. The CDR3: CASSKTDSNQPQHF. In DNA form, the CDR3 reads TGTGCCAGCAGCAAGACAGATAGCAATCAGCCCCAGCATTTT.

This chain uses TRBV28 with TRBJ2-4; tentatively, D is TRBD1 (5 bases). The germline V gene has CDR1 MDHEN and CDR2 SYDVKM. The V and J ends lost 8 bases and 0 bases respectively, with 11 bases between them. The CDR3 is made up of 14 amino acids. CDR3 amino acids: CASAGSGAKNIQYF. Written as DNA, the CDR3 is TGTGCCAGCGCAGGGTCAGGAGCCAAAAACATTCAGTACTTC.

This CDR3 reads CASSDPGRSYGYTF. Here the CDR3 DNA reads TGTGCCAGCAGTGACCCGGGACGGAGCTATGGCTACACCTTC. The chain has TRBV25-1 and TRBJ1-2, with D possibly TRBD1 on 5 matching bases. CDR1 MGHDK and CDR2 SYGVNS come from the germline V gene. The CDR3 consists of 14 residues. Trimming took 3 bases from V and 4 from J, leaving 12 bases between them.

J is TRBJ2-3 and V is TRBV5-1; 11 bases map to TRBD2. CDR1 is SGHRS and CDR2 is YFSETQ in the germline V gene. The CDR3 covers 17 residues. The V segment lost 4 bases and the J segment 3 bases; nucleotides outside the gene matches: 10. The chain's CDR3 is CASSLGTSGPRTDTQYF. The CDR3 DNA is TGCGCCAGCAGCCTTGGGACTAGCGGACCGAGGACAGATACGCAGTATTTT.

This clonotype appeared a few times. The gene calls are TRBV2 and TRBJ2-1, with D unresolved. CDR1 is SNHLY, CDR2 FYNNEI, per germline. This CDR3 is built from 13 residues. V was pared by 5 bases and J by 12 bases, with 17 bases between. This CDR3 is CASSLGSGIRQFF. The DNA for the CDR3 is TGTGCCAGCAGTCTAGGATCAGGAATTAGGCAGTTCTTC.

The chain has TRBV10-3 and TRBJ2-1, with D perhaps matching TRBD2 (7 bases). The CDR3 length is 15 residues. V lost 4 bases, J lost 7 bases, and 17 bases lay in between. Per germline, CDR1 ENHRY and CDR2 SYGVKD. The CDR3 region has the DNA TGTGCCATCAGTGTCCAGGGAGGGGGGGGTAATGAGCAGTTCTTC. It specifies CAISVQGGGGNEQFF.

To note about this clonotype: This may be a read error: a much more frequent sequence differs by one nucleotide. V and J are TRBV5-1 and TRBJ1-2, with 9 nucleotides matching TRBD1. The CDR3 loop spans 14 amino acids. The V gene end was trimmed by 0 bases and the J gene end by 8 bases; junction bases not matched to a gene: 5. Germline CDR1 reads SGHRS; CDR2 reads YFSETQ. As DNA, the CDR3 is TGCGCCAGCAGCTTGGACGGACAGGGGCCCGGCTACACCTTC. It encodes CASSLDGQGPGYTF.

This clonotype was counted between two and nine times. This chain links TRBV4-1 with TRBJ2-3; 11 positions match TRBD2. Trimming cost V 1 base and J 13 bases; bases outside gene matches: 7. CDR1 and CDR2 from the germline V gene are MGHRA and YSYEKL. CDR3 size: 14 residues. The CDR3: CASSQGLAGGDEYF. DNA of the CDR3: TGCGCCAGCAGCCAAGGATTAGCGGGGGGGGACGAGTATTTT.

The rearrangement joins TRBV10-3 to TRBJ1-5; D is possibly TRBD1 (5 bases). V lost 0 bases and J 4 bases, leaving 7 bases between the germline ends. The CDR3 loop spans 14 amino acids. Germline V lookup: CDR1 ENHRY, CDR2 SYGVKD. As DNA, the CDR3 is TGTGCCATCAGTGAGTCAGGGGCTAATCAGCCCCAGCATTTT. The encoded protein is CAISESGANQPQHF.

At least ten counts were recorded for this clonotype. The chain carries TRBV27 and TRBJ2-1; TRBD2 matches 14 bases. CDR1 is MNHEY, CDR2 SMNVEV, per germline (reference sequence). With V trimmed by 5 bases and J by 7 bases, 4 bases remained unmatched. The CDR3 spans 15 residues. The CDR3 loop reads CASSRGLAGVNEQFF. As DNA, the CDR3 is TGTGCCAGCAGTCGGGGACTAGCGGGAGTGAATGAGCAGTTCTTC.

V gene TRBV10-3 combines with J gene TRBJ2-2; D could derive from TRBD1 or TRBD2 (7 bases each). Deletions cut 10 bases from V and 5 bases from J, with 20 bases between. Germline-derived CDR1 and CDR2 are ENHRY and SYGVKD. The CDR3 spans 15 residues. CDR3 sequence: CATAKGGGATGELFF. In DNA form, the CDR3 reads TGTGCCACCGCGAAGGGAGGGGGCGCGACCGGGGAGCTGTTTTTT.

In nucleotides, the CDR3 is TGTGCCAGCAGCGTCCAGGGGGCGGTCACCTACAATGAGCAGTTCTTC. Translating it yields CASSVQGAVTYNEQFF. V gene TRBV11-2 combines with J gene TRBJ2-1, with TRBD1 identical over 8 bases. Germline values: CDR1 SGHAT, CDR2 FQNNGV. The CDR3 has 16 amino acids. V was pared by 5 bases and J by 2 bases, with 8 bases of the junction left unmatched.

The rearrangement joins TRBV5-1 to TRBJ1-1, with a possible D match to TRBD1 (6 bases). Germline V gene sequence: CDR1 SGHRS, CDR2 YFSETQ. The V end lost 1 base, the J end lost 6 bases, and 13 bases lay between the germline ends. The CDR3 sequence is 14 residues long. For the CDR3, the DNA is TGCGCCAGCAGCTTGAGGGCAGGGGTGGCTGAAGCTTTCTTT. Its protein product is CASSLRAGVAEAFF.

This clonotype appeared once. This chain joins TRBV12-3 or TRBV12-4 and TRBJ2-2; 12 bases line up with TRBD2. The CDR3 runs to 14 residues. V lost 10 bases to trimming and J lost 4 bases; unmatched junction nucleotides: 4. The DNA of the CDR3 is TGTGCCACCAGGACTAGCGGGATCACCGGGGAGCTGTTTTTT. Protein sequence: CATRTSGITGELFF.

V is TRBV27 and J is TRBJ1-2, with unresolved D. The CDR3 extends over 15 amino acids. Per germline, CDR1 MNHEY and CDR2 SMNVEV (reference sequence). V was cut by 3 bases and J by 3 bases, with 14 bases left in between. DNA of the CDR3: TGTGCCAGCAGTTTTCGGGCGCGGGGTGACTATGGCTACACCTTC. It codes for CASSFRARGDYGYTF.

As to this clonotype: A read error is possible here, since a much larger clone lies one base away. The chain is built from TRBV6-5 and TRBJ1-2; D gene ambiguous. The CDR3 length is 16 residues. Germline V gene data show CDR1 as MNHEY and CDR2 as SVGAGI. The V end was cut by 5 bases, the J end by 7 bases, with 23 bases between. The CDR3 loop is CASSPRTPTTICGYTF. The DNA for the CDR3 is TGTGCCAGCAGTCCCAGGACGCCAACCACTATCTGTGGCTACACCTTC.

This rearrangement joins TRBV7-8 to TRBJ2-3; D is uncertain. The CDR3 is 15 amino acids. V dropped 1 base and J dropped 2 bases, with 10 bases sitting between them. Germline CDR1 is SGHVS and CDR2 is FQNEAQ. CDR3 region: CASSLVRTLTDTQYF. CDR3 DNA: TGTGCCAGCAGCTTAGTCCGTACCCTCACAGATACGCAGTATTTT.

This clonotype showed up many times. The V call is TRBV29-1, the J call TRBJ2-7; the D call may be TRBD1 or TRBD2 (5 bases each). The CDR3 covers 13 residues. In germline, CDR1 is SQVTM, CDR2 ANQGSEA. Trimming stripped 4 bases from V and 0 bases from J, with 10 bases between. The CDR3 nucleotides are TGCAGCGTTGGGGACGCCCTCTCCTACGAGCAGTACTTC. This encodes CSVGDALSYEQYF.

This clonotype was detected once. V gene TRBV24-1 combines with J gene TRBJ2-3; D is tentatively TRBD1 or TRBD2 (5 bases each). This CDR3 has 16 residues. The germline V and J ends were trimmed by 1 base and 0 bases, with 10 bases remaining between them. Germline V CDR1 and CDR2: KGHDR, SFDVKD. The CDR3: CATSDFGAESTDTQYF. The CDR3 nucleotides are TGTGCCACCAGTGATTTCGGGGCAGAAAGCACAGATACGCAGTATTTT.

CDR3 sequence reads: CASGGRVIHEQYF. The CDR3 DNA sequence: TGTGCCAGCGGGGGCCGGGTAATCCACGAGCAGTACTTC. The rearrangement joins TRBV12-3 or TRBV12-4 to TRBJ2-7, with a weak D call TRBD1 (6 bases). The V gene lost 8 bases and the J gene lost 5 bases, with 16 bases spanning the gap. The CDR3 is made up of 13 amino acids.

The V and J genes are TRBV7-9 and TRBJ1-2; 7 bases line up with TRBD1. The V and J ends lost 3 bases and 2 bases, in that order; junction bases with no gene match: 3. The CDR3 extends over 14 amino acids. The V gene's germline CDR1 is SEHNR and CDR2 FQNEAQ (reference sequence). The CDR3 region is CASSFGTVNYGYTF. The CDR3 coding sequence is TGTGCCAGCAGCTTCGGGACAGTAAACTATGGCTACACCTTC.

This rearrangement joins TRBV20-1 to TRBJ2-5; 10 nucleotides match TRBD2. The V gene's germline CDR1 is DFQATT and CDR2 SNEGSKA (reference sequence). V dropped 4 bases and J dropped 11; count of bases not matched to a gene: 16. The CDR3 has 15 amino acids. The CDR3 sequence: CSANWGTSASYGQYF. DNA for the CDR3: TGCAGTGCTAACTGGGGGACTAGCGCCTCCTACGGGCAGTACTTC.

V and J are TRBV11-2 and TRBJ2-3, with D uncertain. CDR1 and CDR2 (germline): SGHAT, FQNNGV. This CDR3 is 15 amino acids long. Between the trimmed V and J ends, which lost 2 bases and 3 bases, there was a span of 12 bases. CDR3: CASSLIQSKTDTQYF. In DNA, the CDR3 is TGTGCCAGCAGCTTAATCCAGTCAAAGACAGATACGCAGTATTTT. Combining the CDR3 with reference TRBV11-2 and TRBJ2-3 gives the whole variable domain EAGVAQSPRYKIIEKRQSVAFWCNPISGHATLYWYQQILGQGPKLLIQFQNNGVVDDSQLPKDRFSAERLKGVDSTLKIQPAKLEDSAVYLCASSLIQSKTDTQYFGPGTRLTVL.

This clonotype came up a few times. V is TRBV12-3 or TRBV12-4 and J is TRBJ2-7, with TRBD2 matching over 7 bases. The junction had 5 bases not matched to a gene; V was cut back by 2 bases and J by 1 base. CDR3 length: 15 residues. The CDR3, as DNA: TGTGCCAGCAGTTTAAGGCGGGGGACTTCCTACGAGCAGTACTTC. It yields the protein CASSLRRGTSYEQYF.

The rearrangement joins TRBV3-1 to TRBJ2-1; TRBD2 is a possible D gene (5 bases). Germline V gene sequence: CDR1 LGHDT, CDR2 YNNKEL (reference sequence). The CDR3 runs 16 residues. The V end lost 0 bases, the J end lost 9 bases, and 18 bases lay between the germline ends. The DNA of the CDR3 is TGTGCCAGCAGCCAAGAAACTCAGTACACCCGGGGTGAGCAGTTCTTC. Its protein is CASSQETQYTRGEQFF.

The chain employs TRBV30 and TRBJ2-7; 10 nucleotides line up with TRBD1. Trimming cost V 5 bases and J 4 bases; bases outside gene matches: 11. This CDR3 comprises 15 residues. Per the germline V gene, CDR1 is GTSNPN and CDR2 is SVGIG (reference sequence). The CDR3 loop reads CAWCSYSGQGYEQYF. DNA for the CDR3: TGTGCCTGGTGCTCCTACTCGGGACAGGGGTACGAGCAGTACTTC.